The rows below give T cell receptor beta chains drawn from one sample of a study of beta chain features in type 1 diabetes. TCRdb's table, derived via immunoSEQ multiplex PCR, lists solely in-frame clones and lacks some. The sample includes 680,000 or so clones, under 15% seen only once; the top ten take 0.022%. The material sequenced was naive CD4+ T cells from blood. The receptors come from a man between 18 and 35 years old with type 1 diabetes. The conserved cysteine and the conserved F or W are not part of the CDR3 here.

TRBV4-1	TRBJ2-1	ASSQEYPYLGESNEQF
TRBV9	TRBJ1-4	ASSVATGQGYNEKLF
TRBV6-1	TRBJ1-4	ASSDTGTHEKLF
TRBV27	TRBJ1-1	ASSPGQGRRTEAF
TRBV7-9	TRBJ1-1	ASSRQGGGTEAF
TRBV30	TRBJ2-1	AWSPPSGLNEQF
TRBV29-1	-	SVRQGNNEQY
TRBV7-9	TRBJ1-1	ASNPMGGNTEAF
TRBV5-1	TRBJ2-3	ASSLAGGSSSGTDTQY
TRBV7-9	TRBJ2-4	ASSPTALIAKNIQY
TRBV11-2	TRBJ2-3	ASSWGLSTDTQY
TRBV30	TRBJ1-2	AWGTKDGKLIYGYT
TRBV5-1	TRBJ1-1	ASSPDSGTEAF
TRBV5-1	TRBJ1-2	ASSLEPGVVYT
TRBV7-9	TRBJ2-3	ASSPGTGPRTDTQY
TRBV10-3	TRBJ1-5	AISIDGGNQPQH
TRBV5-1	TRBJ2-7	ASSFDDEQY
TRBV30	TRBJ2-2	AWRSSNTGELF
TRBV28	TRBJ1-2	ASSLSHGYT
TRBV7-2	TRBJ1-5	ASSLNNQPQH
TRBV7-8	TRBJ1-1	ASSLPGIAEAF
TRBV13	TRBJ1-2	ASSGTGYGYT
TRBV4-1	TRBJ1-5	ASSQLGTGVNQPQH
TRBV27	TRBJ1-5	ASSLTRVSNQPQH
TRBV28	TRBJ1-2	ASSLPTGNYGYT
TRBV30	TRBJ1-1	AWSVPERGNTEAF
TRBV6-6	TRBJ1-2	ASSPDRDFYGYT
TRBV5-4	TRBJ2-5	ASSLTSRETQY
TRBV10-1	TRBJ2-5	ASSDRETQY
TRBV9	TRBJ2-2	ASSASGANTGELF
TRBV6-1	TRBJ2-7	ASSELGNYEQY
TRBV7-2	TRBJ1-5	ASSFAVGGGQPQH
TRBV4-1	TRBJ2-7	ASSQVSGLSSYEQY
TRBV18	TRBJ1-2	ASSLTGGEDGYT
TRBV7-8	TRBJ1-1	ASSFKPGTTEAF
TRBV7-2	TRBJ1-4	ASSQDRDFLKLF
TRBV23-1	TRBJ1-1	ASSQHQGTEAF
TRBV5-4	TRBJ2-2	ASSLGQGRAIGELF
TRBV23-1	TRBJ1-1	ASVPGQSDTEAF
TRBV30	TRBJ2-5	AWTGFPEETQY
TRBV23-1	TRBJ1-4	ASSQSYVGREKLF
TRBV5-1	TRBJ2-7	ASHRTGVHEQY
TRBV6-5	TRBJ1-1	ASSYSYRRSTEAF
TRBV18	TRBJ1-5	ASSPPGKASNQPQH
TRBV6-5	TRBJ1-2	ASTSADRRLGYT
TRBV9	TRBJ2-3	ASSAGDSTDTQY
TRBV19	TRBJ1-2	ASSLEYRGNYGYT
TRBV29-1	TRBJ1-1	SVEVNGPGRTEAF
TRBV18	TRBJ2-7	ASSPNRVTSEQY
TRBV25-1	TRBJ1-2	ASSRGQGFYGYT
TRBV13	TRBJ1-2	ASRRSGGYGYT
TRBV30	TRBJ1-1	ARSLGRTDTEAF
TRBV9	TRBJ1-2	ASSVSGLYGYT
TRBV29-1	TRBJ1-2	SVDVGQGNGYT
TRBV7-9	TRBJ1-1	ASSLDGTGVTEAF
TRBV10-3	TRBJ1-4	ATKGQGEKLF
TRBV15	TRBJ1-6	ATSRDGDSPLH